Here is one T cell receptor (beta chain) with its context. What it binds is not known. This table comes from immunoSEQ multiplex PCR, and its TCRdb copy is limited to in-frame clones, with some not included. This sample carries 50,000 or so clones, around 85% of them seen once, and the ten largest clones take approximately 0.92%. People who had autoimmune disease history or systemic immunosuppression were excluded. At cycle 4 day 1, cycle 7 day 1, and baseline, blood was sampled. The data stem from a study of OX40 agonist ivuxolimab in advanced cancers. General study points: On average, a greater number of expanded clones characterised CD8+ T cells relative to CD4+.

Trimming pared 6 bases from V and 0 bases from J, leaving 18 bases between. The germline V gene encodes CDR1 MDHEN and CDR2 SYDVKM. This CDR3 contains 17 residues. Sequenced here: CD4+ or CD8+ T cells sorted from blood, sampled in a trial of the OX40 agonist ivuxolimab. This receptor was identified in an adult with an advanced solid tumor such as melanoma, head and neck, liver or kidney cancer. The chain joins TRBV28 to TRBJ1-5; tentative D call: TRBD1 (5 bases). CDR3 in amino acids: CASSAAGGAYSNQPQHF. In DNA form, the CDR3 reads TGTGCCAGCAGCGCGGCCGGGGGAGCGTATAGCAATCAGCCCCAGCATTTT.